Below, one TCR beta chain is given with its context. The CDR3 consists of 11 residues. The germline V and J ends were trimmed by 5 bases and 7 bases, with 9 bases remaining between them. CDR1 is MNHEY, CDR2 SVGEGT, per germline. Authors' processing steps: Reference gene primer amplification gave estimated nucleated cell counts. Libraries were prepared by immunoSEQ multiplex PCR; TCRdb keeps only in-frame clonotypes and omits some of them. D and trimming come from the DNA, and the V and J calls and clone size come from that table. Altogether 120,000 to 150,000 clones are present, 84% being singletons, with the ten largest covering around 40%. This sample stems from a study of blood T cell repertoires in COVID-19. On the study more broadly: T cells, B-cell-depleted T cells, or PBMCs supplied cDNA or gDNA.

The receptor comes from a human donor in a cohort sampled during active COVID-19. The chain carries TRBV6-2 or TRBV6-3 and TRBJ2-7; a possible D gene is TRBD2 (6 bases). Source material: peripheral blood. The DNA of the CDR3 is TGTGCCAGCAGTCACGGAGGGGAGCAGTACTTC. It translates to CASSHGGEQYF.